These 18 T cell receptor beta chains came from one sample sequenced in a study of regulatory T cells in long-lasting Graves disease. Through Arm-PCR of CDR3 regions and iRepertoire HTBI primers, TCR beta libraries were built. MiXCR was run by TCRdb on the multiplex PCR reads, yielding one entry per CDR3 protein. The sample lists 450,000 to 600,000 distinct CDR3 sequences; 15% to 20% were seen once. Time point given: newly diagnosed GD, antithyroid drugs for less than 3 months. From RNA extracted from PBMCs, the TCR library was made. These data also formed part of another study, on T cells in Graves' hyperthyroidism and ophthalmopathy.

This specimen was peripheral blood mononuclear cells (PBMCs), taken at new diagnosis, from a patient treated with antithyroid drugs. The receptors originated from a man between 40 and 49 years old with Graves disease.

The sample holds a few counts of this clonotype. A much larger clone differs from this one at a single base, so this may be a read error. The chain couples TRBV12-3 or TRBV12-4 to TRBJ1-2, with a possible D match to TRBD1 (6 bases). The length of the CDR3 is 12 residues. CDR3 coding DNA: TGTGCCAGCAGTCCGGACAGCTATGGCTGCACCTTC. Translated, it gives CASSPDSYGCTF.

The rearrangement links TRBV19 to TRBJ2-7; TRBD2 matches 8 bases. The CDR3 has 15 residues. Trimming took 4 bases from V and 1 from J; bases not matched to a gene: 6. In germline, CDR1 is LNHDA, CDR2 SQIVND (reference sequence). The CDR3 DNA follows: TGTGCCAGTAGTAGAGGGACTAGGACATCCTACGAGCAGTACTTC. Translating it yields CASSRGTRTSYEQYF.

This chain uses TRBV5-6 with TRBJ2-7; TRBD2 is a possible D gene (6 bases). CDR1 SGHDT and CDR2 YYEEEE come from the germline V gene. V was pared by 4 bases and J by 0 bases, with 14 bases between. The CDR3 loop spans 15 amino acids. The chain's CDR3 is CASSRGLPTSYEQYF. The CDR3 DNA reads TGTGCCAGCAGCAGGGGACTCCCGACCTCCTACGAGCAGTACTTC. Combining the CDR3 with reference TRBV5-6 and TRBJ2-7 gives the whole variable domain DAGVTQSPTHLIKTRGQQVTLRCSPKSGHDTVSWYQQALGQGPQFIFQYYEEEERQRGNFPDRFSGHQFPNYSSELNVNALLLGDSALYLCASSRGLPTSYEQYFGPGTRLTVT.

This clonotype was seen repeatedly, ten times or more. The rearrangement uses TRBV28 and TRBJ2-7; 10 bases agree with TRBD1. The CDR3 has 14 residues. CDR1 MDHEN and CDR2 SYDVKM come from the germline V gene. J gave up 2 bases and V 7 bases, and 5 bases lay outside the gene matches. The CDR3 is CASTDRGLTYEQYF. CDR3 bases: TGTGCCAGCACTGACAGGGGGCTGACCTACGAGCAGTACTTC.

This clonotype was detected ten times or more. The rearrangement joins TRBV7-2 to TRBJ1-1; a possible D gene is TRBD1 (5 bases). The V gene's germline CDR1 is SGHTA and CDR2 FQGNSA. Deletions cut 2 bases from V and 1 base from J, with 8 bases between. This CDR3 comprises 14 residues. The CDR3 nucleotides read TGTGCCAGCAGCTTAAACAGGAGGAACACTGAAGCTTTCTTT. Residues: CASSLNRRNTEAFF. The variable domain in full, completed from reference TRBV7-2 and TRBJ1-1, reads GAGVSQSPSNKVTEKGKDVELRCDPISGHTALYWYRQSLGQGLEFLIYFQGNSAPDKSGLPSDRFSAERTGGSVSTLTIQRTQQEDSAVYLCASSLNRRNTEAFFGQGTRLTVV.

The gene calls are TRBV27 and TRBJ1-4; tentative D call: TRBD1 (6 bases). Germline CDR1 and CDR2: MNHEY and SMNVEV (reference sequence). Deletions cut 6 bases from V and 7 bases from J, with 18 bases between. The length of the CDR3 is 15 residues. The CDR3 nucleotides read TGTGCCAGCAGCTCTATTTCGGGGGGCAGTGAAAAACTGTTTTTT. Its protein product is CASSSISGGSEKLFF.

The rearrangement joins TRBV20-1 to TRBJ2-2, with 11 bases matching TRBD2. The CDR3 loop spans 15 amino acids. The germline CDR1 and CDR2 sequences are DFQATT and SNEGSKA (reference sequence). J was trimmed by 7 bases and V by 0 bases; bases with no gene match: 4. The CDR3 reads CSARDSGRAGGELFF. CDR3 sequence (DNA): TGCAGTGCTAGAGATAGCGGGAGGGCCGGCGGGGAGCTGTTTTTT.

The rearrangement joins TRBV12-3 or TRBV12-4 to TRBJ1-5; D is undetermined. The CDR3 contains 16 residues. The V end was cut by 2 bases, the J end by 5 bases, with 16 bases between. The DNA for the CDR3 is TGTGCCAGCAGTTTACGGGTGGGTGAGGGTTATCAGCCCCAGCATTTT. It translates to CASSLRVGEGYQPQHF.

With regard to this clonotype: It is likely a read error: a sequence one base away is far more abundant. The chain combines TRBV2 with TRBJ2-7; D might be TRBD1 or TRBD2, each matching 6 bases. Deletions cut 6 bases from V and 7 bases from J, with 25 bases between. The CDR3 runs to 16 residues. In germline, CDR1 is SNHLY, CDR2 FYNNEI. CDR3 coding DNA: TGTGCCAGCAGCCACAGGGACTGGAACATCTACAATGAGCAGTACTTC. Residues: CASSHRDWNIYNEQYF.

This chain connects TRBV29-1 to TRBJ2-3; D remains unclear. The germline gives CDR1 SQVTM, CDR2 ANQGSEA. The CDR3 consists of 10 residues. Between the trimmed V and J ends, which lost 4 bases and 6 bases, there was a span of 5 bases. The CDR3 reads CSVARDTQYF. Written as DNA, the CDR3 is TGCAGCGTTGCCCGGGATACGCAGTATTTT.

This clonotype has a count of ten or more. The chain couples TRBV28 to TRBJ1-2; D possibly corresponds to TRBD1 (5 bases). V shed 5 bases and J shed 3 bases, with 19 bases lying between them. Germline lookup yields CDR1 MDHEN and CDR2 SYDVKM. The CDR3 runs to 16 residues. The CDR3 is CASSGRVPRVDYGYTF. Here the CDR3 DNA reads TGTGCCAGCAGTGGCAGGGTCCCCAGGGTCGACTATGGCTACACCTTC.

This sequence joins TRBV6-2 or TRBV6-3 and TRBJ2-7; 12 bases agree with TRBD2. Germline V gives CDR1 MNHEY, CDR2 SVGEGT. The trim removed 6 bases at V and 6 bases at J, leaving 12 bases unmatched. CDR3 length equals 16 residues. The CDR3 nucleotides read TGTGCCAGCAGCCCCCCGACTAGCGGGAGTGGGTCCGAGCAGTACTTC. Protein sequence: CASSPPTSGSGSEQYF.

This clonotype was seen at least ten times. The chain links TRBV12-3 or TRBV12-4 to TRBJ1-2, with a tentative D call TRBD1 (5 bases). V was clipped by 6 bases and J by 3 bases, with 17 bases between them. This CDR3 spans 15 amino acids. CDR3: CASRPLRGNDYGYTF. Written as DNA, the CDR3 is TGTGCCAGCAGACCCTTGAGGGGAAATGACTATGGCTACACCTTC.

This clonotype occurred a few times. The CDR3 spells CASSLTSGRHGELFF. CDR3 DNA: TGTGCCAGCAGCCTGACTAGCGGGAGACACGGGGAGCTGTTTTTT. The chain employs TRBV12-3 or TRBV12-4 and TRBJ2-2, with 12 bases identical to TRBD2. The CDR3 has 15 amino acids. The trim removed 6 bases at V and 7 bases at J, leaving 6 bases unmatched.

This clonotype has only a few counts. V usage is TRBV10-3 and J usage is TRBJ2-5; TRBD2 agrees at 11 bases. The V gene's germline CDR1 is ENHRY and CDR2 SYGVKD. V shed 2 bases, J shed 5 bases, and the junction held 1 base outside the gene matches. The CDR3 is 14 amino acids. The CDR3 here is CAISEASGRETQYF. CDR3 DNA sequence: TGTGCCATCAGTGAGGCTAGCGGGAGGGAGACCCAGTACTTC.

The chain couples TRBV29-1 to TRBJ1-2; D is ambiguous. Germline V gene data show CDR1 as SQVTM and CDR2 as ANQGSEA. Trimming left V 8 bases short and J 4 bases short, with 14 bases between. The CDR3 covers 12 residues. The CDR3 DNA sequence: TGCAGCTTTGGAGGCGCTCGCTATGGCTACACCTTC. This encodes CSFGGARYGYTF.

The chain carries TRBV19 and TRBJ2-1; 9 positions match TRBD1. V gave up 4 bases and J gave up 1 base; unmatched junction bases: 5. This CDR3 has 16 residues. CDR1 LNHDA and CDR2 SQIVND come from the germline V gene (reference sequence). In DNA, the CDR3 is TGTGCCAGTAGTAGAGGGACAGGGCGTTCCTACAATGAGCAGTTCTTC. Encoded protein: CASSRGTGRSYNEQFF. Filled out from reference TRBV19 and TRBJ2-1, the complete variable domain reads DGGITQSPKYLFRKEGQNVTLSCEQNLNHDAMYWYRQDPGQGLRLIYYSQIVNDFQKGDIAEGYSVSREKKESFPLTVTSAQKNPTAFYLCASSRGTGRSYNEQFFGPGTRLTVL.

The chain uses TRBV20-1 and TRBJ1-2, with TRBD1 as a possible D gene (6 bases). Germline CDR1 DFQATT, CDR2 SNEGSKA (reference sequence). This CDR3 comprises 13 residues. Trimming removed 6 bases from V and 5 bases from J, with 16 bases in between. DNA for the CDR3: TGCAGTGCAGGGGGAGGGGTTTCTTATGGCTACACCTTC. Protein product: CSAGGGVSYGYTF.